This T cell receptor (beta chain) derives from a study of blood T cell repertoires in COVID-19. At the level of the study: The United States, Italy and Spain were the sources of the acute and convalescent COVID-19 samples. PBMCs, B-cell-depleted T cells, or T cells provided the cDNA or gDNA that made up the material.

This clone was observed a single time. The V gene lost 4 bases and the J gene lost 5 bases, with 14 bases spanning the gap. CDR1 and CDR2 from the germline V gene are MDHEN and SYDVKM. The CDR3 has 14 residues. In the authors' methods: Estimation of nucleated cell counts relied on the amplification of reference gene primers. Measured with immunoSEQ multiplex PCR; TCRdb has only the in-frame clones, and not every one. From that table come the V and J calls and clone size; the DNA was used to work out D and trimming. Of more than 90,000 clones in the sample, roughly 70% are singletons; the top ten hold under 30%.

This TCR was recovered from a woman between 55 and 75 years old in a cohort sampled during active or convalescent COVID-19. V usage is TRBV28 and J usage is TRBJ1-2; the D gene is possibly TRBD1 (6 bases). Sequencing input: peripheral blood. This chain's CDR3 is CASSWGGAPYGYTF. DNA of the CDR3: TGTGCCAGCAGTTGGGGGGGGGCTCCTTATGGCTACACCTTC.